This T cell receptor (beta chain) emerged from a study of T cells expressing NK-cell markers. Across the study: The study sequenced eight donors, seven HCMV-seropositive and one seronegative. Study-wide results and caveats: In more than 5 donors, dominant CD3+CD56+NKG2C+ clonotypes ranked among the top 10 CD8+ clonotypes. One observes that, in several donors, these clonotypes were also the leading ones within the CD3+CD56-NKG2C+ fraction.

About this clonotype: Its antigen is not known.

CDR1 SGHRS and CDR2 YFSETQ come from the germline V gene. This CDR3 spans 13 amino acids. 5'RACE template switching with UMIs generated TCR beta cDNA. Following a re-call of the 5' RACE reads, TCRdb has one entry per CDR3 protein and lacks DNA. The sample includes 150,000 to 160,000 distinct CDR3 sequences. The sequenced material came from blood T cells: a sorted CD56 or NKG2C T cell subset, CD4+ or CD8+ T cells, or bulk PBMC T cells (not recorded which). The sequence was collected from a woman between 50 and 59 years old in good health. J is TRBJ1-2 and V is TRBV5-1; TCRdb's D gene call, TRBD1, goes unchecked for lack of DNA. This chain's CDR3 is CASSPSDGMGYTF. The full variable domain, rest sourced from reference TRBV5-1 and TRBJ1-2, is KAGVTQTPRYLIKTRGQQVTLSCSPISGHRSVSWYQQTPGQGLQFLFEYFSETQRNKGNFPGRFSGRQFSNSRSEMNVSTLELGDSALYLCASSPSDGMGYTFGSGTRLTVV.